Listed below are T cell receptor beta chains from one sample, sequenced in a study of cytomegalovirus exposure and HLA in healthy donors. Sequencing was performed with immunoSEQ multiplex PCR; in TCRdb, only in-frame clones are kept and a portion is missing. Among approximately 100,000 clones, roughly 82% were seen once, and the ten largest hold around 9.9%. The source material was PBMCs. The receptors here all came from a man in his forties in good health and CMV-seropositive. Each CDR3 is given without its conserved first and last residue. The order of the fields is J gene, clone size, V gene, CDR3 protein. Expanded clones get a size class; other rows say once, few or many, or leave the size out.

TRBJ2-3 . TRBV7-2 ASSFSGSTDTQY
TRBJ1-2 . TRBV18 ASSLNAPAGSYGYT
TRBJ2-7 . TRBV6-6 ASSYSLDSSYEQY
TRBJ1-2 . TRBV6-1 ASRGQGQGAYGYT
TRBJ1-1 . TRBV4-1 ASSQDGSVMNTEAF
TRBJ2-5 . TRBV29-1 STNDLTRETQY
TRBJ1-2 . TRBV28 ASSLAEGAVYGYT
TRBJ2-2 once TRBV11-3 ASSRGGTSSTGELF
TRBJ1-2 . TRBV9 ASSVGGAGDLYGYT
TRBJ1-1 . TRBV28 ASRKTGLNTEAF
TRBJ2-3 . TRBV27 ASSLSTPLGGGTDTQY
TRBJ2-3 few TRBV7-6 ASSSTGGPTDTQY
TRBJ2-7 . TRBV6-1 ASSRGGEQY
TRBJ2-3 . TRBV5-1 ASSLVAGVNTDTQY
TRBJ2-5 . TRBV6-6 ASRRETQY
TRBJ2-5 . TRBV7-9 SSSIQETQY
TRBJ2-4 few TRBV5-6 ASSKEGWAKNSQY